A selection of T cell receptor beta chains follows, all from one sample in a study of regulatory T cells in long-lasting Graves disease. Using its own MiXCR run on the multiplex PCR reads, TCRdb lists one record per CDR3 protein. The sample yields 400,000 to 500,000 distinct CDR3 sequences, 16% seen once. The same data also contributed to another study, on T cells in Graves' hyperthyroidism and ophthalmopathy.

The sample consisted of peripheral blood mononuclear cells (PBMCs), taken at new diagnosis, from a patient treated with antithyroid drugs. These TCRs come from a woman in her thirties with Graves disease. Each CDR3 is given with its conserved first and last residue. A D gene is named only where the DNA matches it firmly. Size is omitted from some rows. Given values are once, few, many or a class for expanded clones.

D,V,size,J,DNA,CDR3
-,TRBV6-1,many,TRBJ2-7,TGTGCCAGCAGCATAAGGAGTTTTACCTACGAGCAGTACTTC,CASSIRSFTYEQYF
-,TRBV12-3/TRBV12-4,-,TRBJ2-1,TGTGCCAGCAGTCCTAACGGGAGTCCCTACAATGAGCAGTTCTTC,CASSPNGSPYNEQFF
-,TRBV7-9,many,TRBJ2-5,TGTGCCAGCAGCTTAGATGGGAGTTTGGAGACCCAGTACTTC,CASSLDGSLETQYF
-,TRBV15,-,TRBJ2-2,TGTGCCACCAGCAGAGATCTTGCTTTTTATTGGCGGGCCACCGGGGAGCTGTTTTTT,CATSRDLAFYWRATGELFF
TRBD1,TRBV2,many,TRBJ2-7,TGTGCCAGCAGTTCGAGACAGGGGGTTTATTACGAGCAGTACTTC,CASSSRQGVYYEQYF
-,TRBV28,many,TRBJ1-2,TGTGCCAGCAGACTAGGGGGGTATGGCTACACCTTC,CASRLGGYGYTF
-,TRBV19,few,TRBJ1-1,TGTGCCAGTAGTATAGATCCAGGCCCAAGGGCTGAAGCTTTCTTT,CASSIDPGPRAEAFF
-,TRBV6-5,many,TRBJ1-1,TGTGCCAGCAGTTACTCGCGCAGGGTGAACACTGAAGCTTTCTTT,CASSYSRRVNTEAFF
-,TRBV27,many,TRBJ2-1,TGTGCCAGCAGTTTGAGAGGGCCGGGGGATGAGCAGTTCTTC,CASSLRGPGDEQFF
TRBD1,TRBV10-3,-,TRBJ1-2,TGTGCCATCAGGGATACAGGGGCGAACTATGGCTACACCTTC,CAIRDTGANYGYTF
TRBD1,TRBV28,many,TRBJ2-5,TGTGCCAGCAGCTCGACGGACAGGGGCGATGAAGAGACCCAGTACTTC,CASSSTDRGDEETQYF
-,TRBV6-2/TRBV6-3,few,TRBJ2-6,TGTGCCAGCGTAGCCTCTGGGGCCAACGTCCTGACTTTC,CASVASGANVLTF
-,TRBV7-9,many,TRBJ1-2,TGTGCCAGCAGCCCCCCTTGGGCAGGGATAGGTGGCTACACCTTC,CASSPPWAGIGGYTF
TRBD2,TRBV12-3/TRBV12-4,-,TRBJ2-7,TGTGCCAGCAGTTTCGGGCGGGGGACGAACTACGAGCAGTACTTC,CASSFGRGTNYEQYF
TRBD1,TRBV25-1,-,TRBJ2-2,TGTGCCAGCAGTGAATTCTTGGACAGGGCGAACACCGGGGAGCTGTTTTTT,CASSEFLDRANTGELFF
TRBD2,TRBV27,many,TRBJ2-7,TGTGCCAGCAGTGTCTACCGTAGCGGGAGCTCCTACGAGCAGTACTTC,CASSVYRSGSSYEQYF